These 21 T cell receptor beta chains were sequenced from one sample in a study of CD8+ T cells in alopecia areata. Once RNA had been extracted, it was reverse transcribed into cDNA to act as the sequencing template. Repertoires were generated with immunoSEQ multiplex PCR, while TCRdb's copy carries only in-frame clones and drops some. The table has some 16,000 clones, almost 60% seen once. Lesional scalp punch biopsies and peripheral blood were collected from alopecia areata patients. The sample consisted of skin. These receptors were taken from a human donor with alopecia areata.

Written as DNA, the CDR3 is TGTGCCAGCAGCTTGGTGGGAAAGGGAGCTTTCTTT. It translates to CASSLVGKGAFF. The rearrangement joins TRBV5-6 to TRBJ1-1; D gene unclear. CDR3 size: 12 residues. V was pared by 0 bases and J by 10 bases, with 10 bases between. Germline CDR1 reads SGHDT; CDR2 reads YYEEEE.

The chain recombines TRBV4-1 with TRBJ1-5, with D possibly TRBD1 on 5 matching bases. Germline CDR1 and CDR2: MGHRA and YSYEKL. The CDR3 totals 16 residues. Trimming removed 1 base from V and 0 bases from J, with 10 bases in between. The CDR3 loop is CASSQGRGYSNQPQHF. CDR3 in DNA: TGCGCCAGCAGCCAAGGGAGGGGTTATAGCAATCAGCCCCAGCATTTT.

This CDR3 is CASSPGPALHYGYTF. The CDR3 nucleotides read TGTGCCAGCAGCCCAGGGCCAGCCCTCCACTATGGCTACACCTTC. This chain joins TRBV7-8 and TRBJ1-2; D may be TRBD1 (5 bases). CDR1 and CDR2 from the germline V gene are SGHVS and FQNEAQ. The CDR3 is 15 residues long. The V end lost 5 bases, the J end lost 3 bases, and 16 bases lay between the germline ends.

This clone is deemed medium-sized. J is TRBJ1-5 and V is TRBV28, with D unclear. This CDR3 region has 11 residues. Trimming stripped 3 bases from V and 7 bases from J, with 4 bases between. Germline CDR1 reads MDHEN; CDR2 reads SYDVKM. The CDR3 DNA follows: TGTGCCAGCAGTTTTGGACAGCCCCAGCATTTT. Amino acids: CASSFGQPQHF.

CDR3 sequence (DNA): TGTGCCAGCAGCCCGGGTCTCCACGAGCAGTACTTC. Protein: CASSPGLHEQYF. This chain links TRBV7-9 with TRBJ2-7, with D unclear. This CDR3 spans 12 amino acids. V lost 5 bases and J lost 5, with 10 bases in between. CDR1 SEHNR and CDR2 FQNEAQ come from the germline V gene (reference sequence).

The chain's CDR3 is CASRPTSGRFYEQYF. For the CDR3, the DNA is TGTGCCAGCAGACCTACTAGCGGGAGGTTCTACGAGCAGTACTTC. This rearrangement joins TRBV6-5 to TRBJ2-7; 12 bases are shared with TRBD2. The germline V gene encodes CDR1 MNHEY and CDR2 SVGAGI. After removal of 6 bases from V and 3 bases from J, the junction contained 6 bases not matched to a gene. This CDR3 comprises 15 residues.

The chain joins TRBV28 to TRBJ2-1; 8 positions agree with TRBD1. V dropped 7 bases and J dropped 2; count of bases not matched to a gene: 7. This CDR3 is 15 amino acids long. CDR1 is MDHEN, CDR2 SYDVKM, per germline. CDR3 coding DNA: TGTGCCAGCATCCCCCTACAGGGGGCCTACAATGAGCAGTTCTTC. It translates to CASIPLQGAYNEQFF. The whole variable domain, remainder taken from reference TRBV28 and TRBJ2-1, is DVKVTQSSRYLVKRTGEKVFLECVQDMDHENMFWYRQDPGLGLRLIYFSYDVKMKEKGDIPEGYSVSREKKERFSLILESASTNQTSMYLCASIPLQGAYNEQFFGPGTRLTVL.

The CDR3 reads CASSLNPTGSWTEAFF. CDR3 sequence (DNA): TGTGCCAGCAGCTTAAACCCGACAGGGTCTTGGACTGAAGCTTTCTTT. The chain carries TRBV7-3 and TRBJ1-1, with TRBD1 matching over 7 bases. Trimming at V came to 1 base and at J to 5 bases, leaving 10 bases not matched to a gene. Germline-derived CDR1 and CDR2 are SGHTA and FQGTGA. The CDR3 extends over 16 amino acids.

The V and J genes are TRBV7-3 and TRBJ2-6; perhaps TRBD2 as D (5 bases). Germline-derived CDR1 and CDR2 are SGHTA and FQGTGA. V lost 2 bases to trimming and J lost 3 bases, with 8 bases between them. This CDR3 has 15 amino acids. The CDR3 protein is CASSLGGGGANVLTF. In DNA form, the CDR3 reads TGTGCCAGCAGCTTAGGAGGAGGTGGGGCCAACGTCCTGACTTTC.

In this sample, this clone turned up a few times. The gene calls are TRBV27 and TRBJ2-1; D is tentatively TRBD1 or TRBD2 (6 bases each). Looked up from germline, CDR1 is MNHEY and CDR2 is SMNVEV (reference sequence). The CDR3 totals 12 residues. Trimming cost V 4 bases and J 6 bases, with 7 bases left between them. The CDR3 loop reads CASSWGANEQFF. The CDR3, as DNA: TGTGCCAGCAGTTGGGGGGCCAATGAGCAGTTCTTC.

This clone was seen only a few times. The V and J genes are TRBV6-5 and TRBJ1-2, with 9 bases fitting TRBD1. Germline V lookup: CDR1 MNHEY, CDR2 SVGAGI. The length of the CDR3 is 13 residues. Trimming at V came to 6 bases and at J to 8 bases, leaving 7 bases not matched to a gene. CDR3: CASRQTGGEGYTF. The DNA for the CDR3 is TGTGCCAGCAGACAGACAGGGGGGGAAGGCTACACCTTC.

In this sample, this clone turned up once. V and J are TRBV7-4 and TRBJ1-1; D not certain. This CDR3 is built from 15 residues. Per the germline V gene, CDR1 is SGHVT and CDR2 is SQSDAQ. V gave up 5 bases and J gave up 3 bases, with 16 bases separating them. The CDR3 region has the DNA TGTGCCAGCAGCCATTGGAAGCGGAGCGACACTGAAGCTTTCTTT. It translates to CASSHWKRSDTEAFF.

The rearrangement joins TRBV28 to TRBJ1-5, with unresolved D. Germline V gene lookup returns CDR1 MDHEN and CDR2 SYDVKM. Trimming removed 5 bases at V and 1 base at J, with 9 bases between. The CDR3 loop spans 14 amino acids. Written as DNA, the CDR3 is TGTGCCAGCAGTCCCCTCCTCAGCAATCAGCCCCAGCATTTT. Translated: CASSPLLSNQPQHF.

This clone was seen a few times. V gene TRBV19 combines with J gene TRBJ2-3; D possibly matches TRBD1 or TRBD2 (5 bases each). The V gene lost 6 bases and the J gene lost 1 base, with 17 bases spanning the gap. This CDR3 spans 16 amino acids. Germline-derived CDR1 and CDR2 are LNHDA and SQIVND (reference sequence). The CDR3 is CASRHMRGGGTDTQYF. CDR3 nucleotide sequence: TGTGCCAGTAGGCATATGAGGGGTGGGGGCACAGATACGCAGTATTTT. Using reference TRBV19 and TRBJ2-3 for the parts outside the CDR3, the full variable domain is DGGITQSPKYLFRKEGQNVTLSCEQNLNHDAMYWYRQDPGQGLRLIYYSQIVNDFQKGDIAEGYSVSREKKESFPLTVTSAQKNPTAFYLCASRHMRGGGTDTQYFGPGTRLTVL.

V usage is TRBV14 and J usage is TRBJ2-2; TRBD2 is a possible D gene (5 bases). CDR3 length: 14 residues. The germline CDR1 and CDR2 sequences are SGHDN and FVKESK. The ends were cut back, 4 bases at V and 5 bases at J, with 11 bases in the middle. CDR3 loop: CASSPPTGTGELFF. In DNA, the CDR3 is TGTGCCAGCAGCCCTCCCACGGGGACCGGGGAGCTGTTTTTT.

CDR3 DNA: TGTGCCAGCAGTCGTATCCGGGACAGGGGGTGGCTAGCCTACGAGCAGTACTTC. Its translation is CASSRIRDRGWLAYEQYF. The chain carries TRBV28 and TRBJ2-7; 11 bases fit TRBD1. The CDR3 runs 18 residues. Trimming took 5 bases from V and 2 from J; bases not matched to a gene: 14. In germline, CDR1 is MDHEN, CDR2 SYDVKM.

The chain couples TRBV27 to TRBJ2-1; 9 positions agree with TRBD2. CDR1 MNHEY and CDR2 SMNVEV come from the germline V gene (reference sequence). Trimming removed 7 bases from V and 3 bases from J; junction bases left unmatched: 7. The length of the CDR3 is 15 residues. CDR3 nucleotide sequence: TGTGCCAGCACCCGAACTAGCGGGTACTACAATGAGCAGTTCTTC. Translation gives CASTRTSGYYNEQFF.

This clone was found a few times. The chain links TRBV5-1 to TRBJ2-7; 9 positions match TRBD2. V was pared by 0 bases and J by 5 bases, with 6 bases of the junction left unmatched. Per the germline V gene, CDR1 is SGHRS and CDR2 is YFSETQ. The CDR3 extends over 15 amino acids. The CDR3 region has the DNA TGCGCCAGCAGCTTGGCCTCTAGCGGGAACCACGAGCAGTACTTC. Protein product: CASSLASSGNHEQYF.

The CDR3 protein is CASTLTSGAITDTQYF. The CDR3 bases are TGTGCCAGCACCCTGACTAGCGGGGCCATCACAGATACGCAGTATTTT. The chain is built from TRBV2 and TRBJ2-3; 11 bases are a match to TRBD2. Losses at the gene ends were 7 bases for V and 2 bases for J; bases not matched to a gene: 8. The CDR3 spans 16 residues. The V gene's germline CDR1 is SNHLY and CDR2 FYNNEI.

In this sample, this clone turned up a few times. The V gene is TRBV28, the J gene TRBJ2-3, with D perhaps matching TRBD1 (6 bases). Trimming removed 7 bases from V and 2 bases from J, with 13 bases in between. Germline CDR1 is MDHEN and CDR2 is SYDVKM. This CDR3 comprises 14 residues. CDR3 region: CASTPGHFTDTQYF. CDR3 coding DNA: TGTGCCAGCACTCCGGGACACTTCACAGATACGCAGTATTTT.

Regarding this clone: The same CDR3 can be traced to other DNA sequences in this sample. V gene TRBV28 combines with J gene TRBJ2-1; D remains unclear. Germline CDR1 and CDR2: MDHEN and SYDVKM. The germline V and J ends were trimmed by 2 bases and 0 bases, with 5 bases remaining between them. The CDR3 loop spans 14 amino acids. The CDR3 loop is CASSLLVSYNEQFF. For the CDR3, the DNA is TGTGCCAGCAGTTTACTAGTCTCCTACAATGAGCAGTTCTTC. The entire variable domain, with the rest obtained from reference TRBV28 and TRBJ2-1, is as follows: DVKVTQSSRYLVKRTGEKVFLECVQDMDHENMFWYRQDPGLGLRLIYFSYDVKMKEKGDIPEGYSVSREKKERFSLILESASTNQTSMYLCASSLLVSYNEQFFGPGTRLTVL.